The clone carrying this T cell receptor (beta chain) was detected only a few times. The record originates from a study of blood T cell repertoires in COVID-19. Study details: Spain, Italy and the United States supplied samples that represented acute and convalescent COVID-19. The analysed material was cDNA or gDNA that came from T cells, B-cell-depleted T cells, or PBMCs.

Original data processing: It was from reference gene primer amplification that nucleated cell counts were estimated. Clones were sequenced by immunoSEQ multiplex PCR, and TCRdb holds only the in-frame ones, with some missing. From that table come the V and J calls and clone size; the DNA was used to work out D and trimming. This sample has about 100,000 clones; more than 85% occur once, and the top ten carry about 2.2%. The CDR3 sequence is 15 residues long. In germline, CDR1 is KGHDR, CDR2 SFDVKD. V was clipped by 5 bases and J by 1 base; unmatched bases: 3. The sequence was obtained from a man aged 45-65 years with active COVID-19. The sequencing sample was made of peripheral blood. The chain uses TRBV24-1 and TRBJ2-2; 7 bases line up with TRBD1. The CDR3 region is CATSGRTGNTGELFF. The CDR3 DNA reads TGTGCCACCAGTGGCCGGACAGGGAACACCGGGGAGCTGTTTTTT.